This TCR beta chain was profiled in a study of T cell clonotyping in hematopoietic cell transplantation. This clone has a single count. What it binds is unknown. A read error may account for a junction end that differs from germline. Study results and limitations: Graft donor and pretransplant recipient Inverse Simpson Index values predicted broader posttransplant TCR diversity. At the given depth, recipient repertoires were over 97% de novo clonotypes. Cells were unsorted, so CD4 and CD8 contributions were not separated.

TCRdb's copy holds only in-frame clones and misses some; the assay was immunoSEQ multiplex PCR. This table holds a few thousand clones, approximately 85% found once. Recipients were bled about 28 days pretransplant and at posttransplant days 30, 100, 180. CDR1 and CDR2 (germline): SGHAT, FQNNGV. There are 12 residues in the CDR3. The input for sequencing was peripheral blood mononuclear cells, taken 180 days after allogeneic stem cell transplant. The chain uses TRBV11-2 and TRBJ2-1, with TRBD2 as a possible D gene (5 bases). The TCR was taken from a male patient in his sixties or seventies who had an allogeneic stem cell transplant from an unrelated donor, so T cells may come from the graft donor. Some clones in this sample may be carry-over from other donors' samples. In nucleotides, the CDR3 is TGTGCCAGCAGCTCAGACTACCATGAGCAGTTCTTC. Its translation is CASSSDYHEQFF. Based on the CDR3 plus reference TRBV11-2 and TRBJ2-1, the full variable domain is EAGVAQSPRYKIIEKRQSVAFWCNPISGHATLYWYQQILGQGPKLLIQFQNNGVVDDSQLPKDRFSAERLKGVDSTLKIQPAKLEDSAVYLCASSSDYHEQFFGPGTRLTVL.